The count of the clone carrying this T cell receptor (beta chain) is one. Its specificity is not known. The source of the sample is a study of T cell responses to AZD1222 COVID-19 vaccine. The protocol was immunoSEQ multiplex PCR, while the TCRdb copy is restricted to in-frame clones and leaves out a portion. The sample lists approximately 100,000 clones, over 75% occurring once. Germline loops: CDR1 SEHNR, CDR2 FQNEAQ (reference sequence). V was shortened by 4 bases and J by 0 bases, with 10 bases between the two germline ends. The CDR3 has 14 amino acids. General study results and limits: Spike-wide vaccine-associated CD4 TCRs dominated at 160-218 and 743-854.

The genes are TRBV7-9 and TRBJ2-7, with no clear D. This clonotype was sampled from an adult in good health. This material consisted of peripheral blood, taken on day 0 of AZD1222 vaccination. The DNA for the CDR3 is TGTGCCAGCAGCTCGAGTAGGAGCTCCTACGAGCAGTACTTC. Protein sequence: CASSSSRSSYEQYF.